These T cell receptor beta chains were read from a single sample in a study of blood T cells in healthy people across ages. TCRdb reprocessed the 5' RACE reads with MiXCR, giving one entry per CDR3 protein. The sample holds 700,000 to 950,000 distinct CDR3 sequences, 35% to 45% seen once. Sequenced material: blood. The receptor set was obtained from a woman in her fifties or sixties in good health. CDR3s include the opening cysteine and the closing phenylalanine or tryptophan. Each record gives: clone size, D gene, V gene, J gene, CDR3 protein, CDR3 DNA. A D gene is named only where the DNA matches it firmly. Clone size is shown for a subset of rows, as once, few, many or a class of expanded clone.

.	.	TRBV7-2	TRBJ2-1	CASSLLASADNEQFF	TGTGCCAGCAGCTTATTGGCTAGCGCTGACAATGAGCAGTTCTTC
.	TRBD1	TRBV25-1	TRBJ1-4	CASSGPGTGGEFEKLFF	TGTGCCAGCAGTGGGCCCGGGACAGGGGGCGAATTTGAAAAACTGTTTTTT
.	TRBD2	TRBV28	TRBJ2-5	CASSTTAGGETQYF	TGTGCCAGCTCTACTACCGCCGGGGGGGAGACCCAGTACTTC
once	TRBD1	TRBV12-3/TRBV12-4	TRBJ1-2	CASIRQGISQIAGYTF	TGTGCCAGCATCAGACAGGGGATCTCTCAAATCGCGGGCTACACCTTC
many	TRBD1	TRBV12-3/TRBV12-4	TRBJ1-2	CAIDGTDHHGYTF	TGTGCCATCGATGGGACAGATCACCATGGCTACACCTTC
many	TRBD2	TRBV4-3	TRBJ2-7	CASSQELGLARYEQYF	TGCGCCAGCAGCCAAGAGCTGGGACTAGCGAGGTACGAGCAGTACTTC
many	.	TRBV6-2/TRBV6-3	TRBJ2-5	CASNKETQYF	TGTGCCAGCAATAAGGAGACCCAGTACTTC
.	TRBD1	TRBV5-1	TRBJ1-2	CASTRTGTGKGNGYTF	TGCGCCAGCACCAGAACCGGGACAGGGAAAGGAAATGGCTACACCTTC
.	TRBD1	TRBV10-1	TRBJ1-1	CASSPGTGAGAFF	TGCGCCAGCAGTCCCGGGACAGGGGCCGGGGCTTTCTTT
.	TRBD1	TRBV12-3/TRBV12-4	TRBJ1-2	CASSSPGQGASSYGYTF	TGTGCCAGCAGTTCGCCGGGACAGGGGGCTTCCAGCTATGGCTACACCTTC
many	.	TRBV29-1	TRBJ2-1	CSVEGTTAIGGDWYEQFF	TGCAGCGTTGAAGGGACCACCGCCATCGGGGGAGACTGGTACGAGCAGTTCTTC
.	TRBD2	TRBV28	TRBJ2-1	CASSSPASGRNEQFF	TGTGCCAGCAGTTCCCCGGCTAGCGGGAGGAATGAGCAGTTCTTC
.	.	TRBV25-1	TRBJ2-7	CASSDSRVLYEQYF	TGTGCCAGCAGTGACTCCAGGGTACTTTACGAGCAGTACTTC
few	TRBD2	TRBV6-2/TRBV6-3	TRBJ2-5	CASYASGSYNEQYF	TGTGCCAGCTATGCTAGCGGGAGTTACAATGAGCAGTACTTC
.	.	TRBV27	TRBJ1-4	CTSSGGLVEKLFF	TGTACCAGCAGCGGGGGGTTGGTTGAAAAACTGTTTTTT
.	TRBD1	TRBV28	TRBJ1-2	CVTGGGVFYGYTF	TGTGTAACCGGAGGGGGCGTCTTCTATGGCTACACCTTC
few	.	TRBV13	TRBJ2-6	CASSSRLGPGANVLTF	TGTGCCAGCAGCTCCCGGTTAGGTCCTGGGGCCAACGTCCTGACTTTC
.	.	TRBV6-6	TRBJ1-4	CASRRTPADEKLFF	TGTGCCAGCAGGCGGACACCCGCGGATGAAAAACTGTTTTTT
few	TRBD2	TRBV3-1	TRBJ2-5	CASSQALETSGVQETQYF	TGTGCCAGCAGCCAAGCCTTGGAGACTAGCGGAGTCCAAGAGACCCAGTACTTC
.	TRBD2	TRBV20-1	TRBJ2-1	CSARRTSEQFF	TGCAGTGCCCGTCGGACTAGCGAGCAGTTCTTC
few	TRBD2	TRBV20-1	TRBJ2-5	CSARDQTSGVETQYF	TGCAGTGCTAGAGATCAGACTAGCGGGGTTGAGACCCAGTACTTC
few	TRBD1	TRBV20-1	TRBJ2-7	CSAREPTGVGEQYF	TGCAGTGCTAGAGAGCCCACAGGGGTGGGTGAGCAGTACTTC
.	.	TRBV29-1	TRBJ2-1	CSGAGVSFNEQFF	TGCAGCGGTGCAGGGGTTAGTTTCAATGAGCAGTTCTTC
.	.	TRBV28	TRBJ2-7	CASSVSSINEQYF	TGTGCCAGCAGTGTAAGCAGCATAAATGAGCAGTACTTC
few	.	TRBV5-1	TRBJ1-2	CASSLETRLKNYGYTF	TGCGCCAGCAGCCTGGAGACGCGCCTCAAAAACTATGGCTACACCTTC
few	.	TRBV6-1	TRBJ1-4	CASSDRSRQINEKLFF	TGTGCCAGCAGTGACCGGTCGCGACAGATTAATGAAAAACTGTTTTTT
.	.	TRBV5-5	TRBJ2-1	CASSLSRVGEQFF	TGTGCCAGCAGCTTGAGTAGGGTTGGTGAGCAGTTCTTC
few	.	TRBV20-1	TRBJ2-5	CSADIVPGRTQYF	TGCAGCGCCGACATCGTTCCGGGGAGGACCCAGTACTTC
.	TRBD2	TRBV6-1	TRBJ2-1	CASPRTSGNNEQFF	TGTGCCAGTCCGCGGACTAGCGGGAACAATGAGCAGTTCTTC
.	.	TRBV10-3	TRBJ2-5	CAISRAEKETQYF	TGTGCCATCAGTAGAGCGGAAAAAGAGACCCAGTACTTC
many	TRBD1	TRBV27	TRBJ2-1	CASSPTDRGLYNEQFF	TGTGCCAGCAGTCCAACGGACAGGGGTCTTTACAATGAGCAGTTCTTC
.	.	TRBV20-1	TRBJ2-7	CSATSGLVYEQYF	TGCAGTGCTACGTCAGGGTTGGTGTACGAGCAGTACTTC
.	.	TRBV21-1	TRBJ2-5	CAPFVWTQYF	TGTGCCCCGTTCGTATGGACCCAGTACTTC
many	.	TRBV2	TRBJ2-1	CASSEGAPYNEQFF	TGTGCCAGCAGTGAAGGCGCTCCCTACAATGAGCAGTTCTTC
few	.	TRBV5-1	TRBJ1-1	CASGGSRAEAFF	TGCGCCAGCGGAGGAAGTAGAGCTGAAGCTTTCTTT
.	.	TRBV7-8	TRBJ2-5	CASSLGTYQGTQYF	TGTGCCAGCAGCTTAGGCACTTACCAAGGGACCCAGTACTTC
.	TRBD1	TRBV7-3	TRBJ2-7	CASMPGGGSYNEQYF	TGTGCCAGCATGCCAGGGGGCGGCTCCTACAATGAGCAGTACTTC
.	.	TRBV11-2	TRBJ2-3	CATRSPGSGDTQYF	TGTGCCACCCGTTCCCCCGGGAGCGGAGATACGCAGTATTTT
.	TRBD2	TRBV12-3/TRBV12-4	TRBJ2-3	CASALSGSRTDTQYF	TGTGCCAGCGCTCTTAGCGGGAGCCGCACAGATACGCAGTATTTT
few	.	TRBV28	TRBJ2-1	CASRPDFSYNEQFF	TGTGCCAGCAGACCTGATTTCTCCTACAATGAGCAGTTCTTC
.	.	TRBV3-1	TRBJ2-6	CASSPSYGANVLTF	TGTGCCAGCAGCCCCTCCTATGGGGCCAACGTCCTGACTTTC
.	TRBD2	TRBV6-5	TRBJ2-1	CASRWTSGLSYNEQFF	TGTGCCAGCAGATGGACTAGCGGGCTCTCCTACAATGAGCAGTTCTTC
few	.	TRBV9	TRBJ1-2	CASSVGQHSNYGYTF	TGTGCCAGCAGCGTAGGCCAGCACTCTAACTATGGCTACACCTTC
.	.	TRBV12-3/TRBV12-4	TRBJ2-7	CASSPSRYDEQYF	TGTGCCAGCAGCCCCTCCCGGTACGACGAGCAGTACTTC
.	.	TRBV12-3/TRBV12-4	TRBJ2-3	CASRRTGMKTDTQYF	TGTGCCAGCAGGCGGACCGGAATGAAAACAGATACGCAGTATTTT
.	TRBD2	TRBV4-2	TRBJ2-5	CASSQGGGSGGETQYF	TGTGCCAGCAGCCAAGGAGGCGGGAGCGGGGGAGAGACCCAGTACTTC
few	.	TRBV12-3/TRBV12-4	TRBJ1-2	CASSEQGEYGYTF	TGTGCCAGCAGTGAACAGGGTGAATATGGCTACACCTTC
.	.	TRBV3-1	TRBJ2-1	CASSPHLSNEQFF	TGTGCCAGCAGCCCCCACCTGTCAAATGAGCAGTTCTTC
.	.	TRBV7-2	TRBJ2-3	CASSYTGGADTQYF	TGTGCCAGCAGCTATACAGGGGGGGCAGATACGCAGTATTTT
.	TRBD1	TRBV7-9	TRBJ2-3	CASSLEGTALTDTQYF	TGTGCCAGCAGCTTAGAGGGGACAGCCCTCACAGATACGCAGTATTTT
few	.	TRBV28	TRBJ2-1	CASFGLPLNEQFF	TGTGCCAGCTTCGGACTACCTTTAAATGAGCAGTTCTTC
.	TRBD1	TRBV12-3/TRBV12-4	TRBJ2-1	CASSPQGALSYNEQFF	TGTGCCAGCAGTCCGCAGGGGGCTTTATCCTACAATGAGCAGTTCTTC
few	.	TRBV11-1	TRBJ1-5	CASSPRGLLGTPKGNSNQPQHF	TGTGCCAGCAGCCCCCGGGGGTTGCTGGGAACTCCCAAGGGAAATAGCAATCAGCCCCAGCATTTT
few	.	TRBV13	TRBJ1-2	CASSTKGQRSGYTF	TGTGCCAGCAGCACGAAGGGGCAAAGGTCTGGCTACACCTTC
.	.	TRBV20-1	TRBJ2-7	CSASNQGIHEQYF	TGCAGTGCTAGTAACCAGGGGATCCACGAGCAGTACTTC
once	TRBD1	TRBV12-3/TRBV12-4	TRBJ2-2	CASSFRGGSSGELFF	TGTGCCAGCAGTTTCCGAGGGGGCAGTTCCGGGGAGCTGTTTTTT
.	.	TRBV28	TRBJ2-7	CASSFQDRYEQYF	TGTGCCAGCAGTTTCCAGGACCGCTACGAGCAGTACTTC
.	TRBD2	TRBV6-5	TRBJ2-2	CASSGLAGKVGELFF	TGTGCCAGCAGTGGACTAGCGGGAAAGGTCGGGGAGCTGTTTTTT
.	TRBD1	TRBV5-1	TRBJ2-7	CASSLRTGVYEQYF	TGCGCCAGCAGCTTGCGGACAGGGGTCTACGAGCAGTACTTC
.	TRBD1	TRBV18	TRBJ2-3	CASSPPGTGGATDTQYF	TGTGCCAGCTCACCTCCCGGGACAGGGGGAGCCACAGATACGCAGTATTTT